This T cell receptor (beta chain) was documented in a study of blood T cell repertoires in COVID-19 (dated by TCRdb to the early 2020s). In the study overall: Samples from collaborators originated in the United States, Italy and Spain and spanned both the acute and convalescent phases of COVID-19. The material from the prospective study consisted of cDNA or gDNA derived from T cells, B-cell-depleted T cells, or PBMCs. Subjects who had been exposed to COVID-19, were actively infected with it, or had recovered from it provided the deeply sampled blood TCRbeta repertoires that made up the dataset. The repertoires were released in a freely available public database meant as a resource for research on the immune response to SARS-CoV-2. The samples were drawn from the first 160 participants of the ongoing ImmuneRACE study and from some 1,300 subjects provided by 6 global collaborators. A de-identified subject ID, COVID-19 status, age in years and sex were almost always included in the sample metadata. HLA class I and class II types, where available, came from metadata supplied by the sample provider rather than from assay-based typing.

The V end loses 6 bases and the J end loses 1 base, and a stretch of 9 bases separates them. Measured from the cysteine to the phenylalanine, the CDR3 is 13 residues long. Only CDR3 DNA remains: 39 bases, in frame from the first base. About this clone itself: Its antigen remains undetermined. No clone much larger than this one lies a single base away; base qualities are absent.

TCRbeta CDR3 regions were amplified from genomic DNA using the immunoSEQ Assay, a bias-controlled multiplex PCR. Per the authors' processing: The number of nucleated cells in each sample was estimated from the amplification of reference gene primers within the assay. To quantify the absolute abundance of each unique TCRbeta CDR3 rearrangement, sequence reads were collapsed and filtered. Productive Simpson clonality was computed per sample as the square root of Simpson's diversity index over productive rearrangements. The table was pulled from immuneACCESS by TCRdb, which kept in-frame rearrangements only. Such tables lose some clones; where checked, under half of the loss comes from unresolved V genes, and the rest has no known cause. The V and J calls and clone size are taken from that table; D and trimming were inferred from the DNA. For this sample there are about 440,000 clones; approximately 90% appear just once. Jointly, the top ten make up approximately 4.3% of the sample.

Whole blood was collected in K2EDTA tubes by collaborating institutions according to the institutions' own protocols. For TCRbeta analysis, collaborators shipped samples as frozen whole blood, isolated PBMCs, or DNA extracted from either of those sample types. On the study overall, not on this receptor specifically: How much clinical and demographic metadata was included differed by source and by participant, and the metadata was provided uncurated.

The sequenced sample consisted of peripheral blood. The sequence is built from TRBV12-3 or TRBV12-4 and TRBJ1-1, with an unclear D gene assignment. The source of this sequence is a woman aged 30 to 39 with acute or convalescent COVID-19. The CDR3 has the sequence CASSRPPNTEAFF. In nucleotides, the sequence is TGTGCCAGCAGCCGTCCCCCGAACACTGAAGCTTTCTTT.